Detailed here is one T cell receptor (beta chain). This specimen comes from a study of blood T cell repertoires in COVID-19. Clones were read by immunoSEQ multiplex PCR, and TCRdb kept only the in-frame ones, dropping some. The profile shows fewer than 300,000 clones, roughly 85% of them singletons. Material for sequencing was PBMCs or T cells enriched from blood (not recorded which). The receptor's source is a woman aged 45-65 years who had recovered from COVID-19.

The CDR3 DNA is TGTGCCACCAGCAGAGATCTACTAGCGGGGAACCAAGAGACCCAGTACTTC. Encoded protein: CATSRDLLAGNQETQYF. The rearrangement links TRBV15 to TRBJ2-5; 10 bases map to TRBD2. The CDR3 is 17 amino acids. The ends lost 0 bases at V and 0 bases at J; junction bases unmatched: 4. Germline CDR1 and CDR2: LNHNV and YYDKDF (reference sequence).